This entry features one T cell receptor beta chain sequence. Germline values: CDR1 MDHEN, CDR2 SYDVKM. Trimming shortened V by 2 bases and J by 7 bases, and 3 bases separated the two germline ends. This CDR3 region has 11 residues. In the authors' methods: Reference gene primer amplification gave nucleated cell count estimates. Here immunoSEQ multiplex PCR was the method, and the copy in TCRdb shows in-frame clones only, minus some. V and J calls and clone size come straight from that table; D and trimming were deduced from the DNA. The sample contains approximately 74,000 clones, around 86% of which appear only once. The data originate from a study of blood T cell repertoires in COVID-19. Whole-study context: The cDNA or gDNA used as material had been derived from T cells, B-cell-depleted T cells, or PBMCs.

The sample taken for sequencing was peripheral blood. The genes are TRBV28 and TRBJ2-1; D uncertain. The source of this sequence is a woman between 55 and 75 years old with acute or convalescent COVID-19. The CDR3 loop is CASSLVNEQFF. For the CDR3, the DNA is TGTGCCAGCAGTTTAGTAAATGAGCAGTTCTTC. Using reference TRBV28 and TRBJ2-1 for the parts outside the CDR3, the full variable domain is DVKVTQSSRYLVKRTGEKVFLECVQDMDHENMFWYRQDPGLGLRLIYFSYDVKMKEKGDIPEGYSVSREKKERFSLILESASTNQTSMYLCASSLVNEQFFGPGTRLTVL.